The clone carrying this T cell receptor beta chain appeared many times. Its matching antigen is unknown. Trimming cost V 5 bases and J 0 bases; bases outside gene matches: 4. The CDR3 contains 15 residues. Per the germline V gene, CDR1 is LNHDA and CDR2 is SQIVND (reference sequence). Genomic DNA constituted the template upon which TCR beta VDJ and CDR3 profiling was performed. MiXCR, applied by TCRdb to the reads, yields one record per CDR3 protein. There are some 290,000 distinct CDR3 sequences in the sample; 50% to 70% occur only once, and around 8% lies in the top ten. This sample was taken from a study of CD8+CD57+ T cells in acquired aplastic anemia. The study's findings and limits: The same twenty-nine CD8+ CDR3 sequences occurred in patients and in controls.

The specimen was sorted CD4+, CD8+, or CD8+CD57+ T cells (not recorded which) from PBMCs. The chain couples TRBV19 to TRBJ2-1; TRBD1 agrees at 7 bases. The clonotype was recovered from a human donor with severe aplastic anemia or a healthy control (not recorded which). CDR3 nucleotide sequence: TGTGCCAGTAGTTCCGACAGGGCCTCCTACAATGAGCAGTTCTTC. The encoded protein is CASSSDRASYNEQFF.